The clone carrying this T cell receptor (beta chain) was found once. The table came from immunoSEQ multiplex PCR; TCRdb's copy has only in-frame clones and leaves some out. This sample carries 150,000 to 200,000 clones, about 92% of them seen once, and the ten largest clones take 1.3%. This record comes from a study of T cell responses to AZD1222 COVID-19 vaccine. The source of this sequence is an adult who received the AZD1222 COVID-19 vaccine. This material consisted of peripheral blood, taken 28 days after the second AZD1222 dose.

CDR3 nucleotide sequence: TGTGCCAGCAGTTTATGGGCAGGGAACACTGAAGCTTTCTTT. It translates to CASSLWAGNTEAFF. This chain links TRBV28 with TRBJ1-1; D is unresolved. Looked up from germline, CDR1 is MDHEN and CDR2 is SYDVKM. This CDR3 has 14 residues. The germline V and J ends were trimmed by 0 bases and 1 base, with 6 bases remaining between them.